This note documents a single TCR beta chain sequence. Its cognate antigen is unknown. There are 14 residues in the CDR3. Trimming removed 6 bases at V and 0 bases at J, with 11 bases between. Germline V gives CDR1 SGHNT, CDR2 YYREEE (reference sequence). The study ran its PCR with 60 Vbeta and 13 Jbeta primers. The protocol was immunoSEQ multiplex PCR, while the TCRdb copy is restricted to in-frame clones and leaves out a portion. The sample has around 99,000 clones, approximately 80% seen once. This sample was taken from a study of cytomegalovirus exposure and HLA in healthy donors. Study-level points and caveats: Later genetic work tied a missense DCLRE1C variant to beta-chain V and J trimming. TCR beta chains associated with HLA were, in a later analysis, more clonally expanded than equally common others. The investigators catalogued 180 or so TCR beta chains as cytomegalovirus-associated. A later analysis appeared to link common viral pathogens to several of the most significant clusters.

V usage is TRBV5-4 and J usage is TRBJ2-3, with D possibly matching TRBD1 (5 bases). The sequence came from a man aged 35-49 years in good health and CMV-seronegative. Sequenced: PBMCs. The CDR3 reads CASKTAFSTDTQYF. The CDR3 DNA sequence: TGTGCCAGCAAGACAGCATTTAGCACAGATACGCAGTATTTT.